The clone carrying this TCR beta chain is termed medium-sized. Its matching antigen is unknown. The sample is drawn from a study of neurological immune-mediated disorders. Regarding the study as a whole: None of the CDR3 amino acid sequences of expanded clones recurred across subjects, suggesting private repertoires in all groups.

The cDNA was synthesized by means of template-switch 5'RACE, which was carried out with 10-nucleotide random UMIs. TCRdb analysed the 5' RACE reads with MiXCR anew, one entry per CDR3 protein. Here the sample spans about 27,000 distinct CDR3 sequences, roughly 21% being singletons. There are 14 residues in the CDR3. V was trimmed by 5 bases and J by 4 bases, leaving 14 bases between them. Germline CDR1 SGHTA, CDR2 FQGNSA. The chain carries TRBV7-2 and TRBJ2-5; D might be TRBD1 or TRBD2, each matching 5 bases. Sequencing was done on a sample of PBMCs. The receptor's source is an older woman in good health. The chain's CDR3 is CASSRGDGAETQYF. The DNA of the CDR3 is TGTGCCAGCAGCCGAGGGGATGGGGCAGAGACCCAGTACTTC.